These T cell receptor beta chains were read from a single sample in a study of cytotoxic CD8 clonotypes in ibrutinib-treated CLL. Generated by immunoSEQ multiplex PCR, the TCRdb table keeps only in-frame clones and is missing some. The data contain more than 11,000 clones, under 70% of them singletons. The source material was PBMCs, sampled before ibrutinib treatment. The source is a human donor with chronic lymphocytic leukemia. The CDR3 runs from the conserved cysteine through the conserved F or W. The D gene is left open where the match is weak. Rows may omit the clone size; those that give it use once, few, many or a size class.

14	TRBV7-9	-	-	TRBJ1-1	TGTGCCAGCACCCGGGACGGCGTCAACACTGAAGCTTTCTTT	CASTRDGVNTEAFF
20	TRBV11-3	-	-	TRBJ2-3	TGTGCCAGCCGCCCGGGGGAGAGGGAGGACCAAACCCTGGGGGTGGATACGCAGTATTTT	CASRPGEREDQTLGVDTQYF
15	TRBV7-2	-	-	TRBJ1-6	TGTGCCAGCAGCTTAGCCCCGCAGGGAGATTCACCCCTCCACTTT	CASSLAPQGDSPLHF
11	TRBV6-5	TRBD2	once	TRBJ2-1	TGTGCCAGCAGCCGGGGGGGGGAGCAGTTCTTC	CASSRGGEQFF
15	TRBV6-6	-	once	TRBJ1-4	TGTGCCAGCACCACGGGGGGGGGCCTGAATGAAAAACTGTTTTTT	CASTTGGGLNEKLFF
12	TRBV7-9	-	-	TRBJ2-1	TGTGCCAGCAGCTTAGTGGGGTTGGAGCAGTTCTTC	CASSLVGLEQFF
13	TRBV5-1	-	-	TRBJ2-3	TGCGCCAGCCAAGGGAGCGCCACAGATACGCAGTATTTT	CASQGSATDTQYF
16	TRBV29-1	TRBD2	-	TRBJ2-2	TGCAGCGTTGAAGATCCGGGCGGGAGGGCGGCCGGGGAGCTGTTTTTT	CSVEDPGGRAAGELFF
14	TRBV7-3	-	-	TRBJ2-3	TGTGCCAGCAGCACCCTTCGTCCGGGAGATACGCAGTATTTT	CASSTLRPGDTQYF
15	TRBV7-9	-	-	TRBJ2-7	TGTGCCAGCAGCTTGGGCTTCCTAGGAGGCAGGGAGCAGTACTTC	CASSLGFLGGREQYF
14	TRBV28	TRBD2	-	TRBJ2-7	TGTGCCAGCATCTCCCCCGGGGGGGTGGGGGAGCAGTACTTC	CASISPGGVGEQYF